The 11 T cell receptor beta chains presented below share a single source sample, sequenced in a study of T-cell memory formation after mild COVID-19. From the 5' RACE reads, TCRdb called clonotypes with MiXCR, one entry per CDR3 protein. The table has 300,000 to 400,000 distinct CDR3 sequences, approximately 15% seen once. The sequenced sample was PBMCs or a T cell subset sorted from them (not recorded which). The receptors here all came from a man younger than 30 who had mild COVID-19 (a few samples of this study predate the infection). Cell type and time point are not known.

A few counts support this clonotype. This chain links TRBV29-1 with TRBJ2-1; D remains ambiguous. CDR1 and CDR2 (germline): SQVTM, ANQGSEA. This CDR3 is built from 14 residues. Trimming took off 4 bases at V and 4 bases at J, with 14 bases between the two ends. CDR3 residues: CSVGAAFGYNEQFF. The CDR3 region has the DNA TGCAGCGTTGGGGCCGCGTTTGGGTACAATGAGCAGTTCTTC.

This clonotype was counted only a few times. This sequence joins TRBV7-2 and TRBJ2-1, with D perhaps matching TRBD1 (6 bases). This CDR3 has 15 residues. Germline V gives CDR1 SGHTA, CDR2 FQGNSA. The ends were cut back, 2 bases at V and 5 bases at J, with 13 bases in the middle. CDR3 nucleotides: TGTGCCAGCAGCTTATTCGGGACACCGAACAATGAGCAGTTCTTC. Protein: CASSLFGTPNNEQFF.

This clonotype has only one observation. The chain has TRBV4-3 and TRBJ1-4, with D maybe TRBD1 (6 bases). Germline loops: CDR1 LGHNA, CDR2 YSLEER. The V and J ends lost 5 bases and 7 bases respectively, with 20 bases between them. This CDR3 is 16 amino acids long. CDR3 bases: TGCGCCAGCAGCGAAAGGGGGGGCTGGGAGGGTGAAAAACTGTTTTTT. Translating gives CASSERGGWEGEKLFF.

The chain combines TRBV7-2 with TRBJ2-5; 9 bases align to TRBD2. Trimming at V came to 5 bases and at J to 3 bases, leaving 4 bases not matched to a gene. CDR3 length: 14 residues. The germline V gene has CDR1 SGHTA and CDR2 FQGNSA. The CDR3 reads CASSPGLAKETQYF. The CDR3, as DNA: TGTGCCAGCAGCCCGGGACTAGCAAAAGAGACCCAGTACTTC.

The genes are TRBV19 and TRBJ2-3; either TRBD1 or TRBD2 may supply D (5 bases each). Between the trimmed V and J ends, which lost 9 bases and 8 bases, there was a span of 18 bases. Looked up from germline, CDR1 is LNHDA and CDR2 is SQIVND (reference sequence). This CDR3 is built from 13 residues. Written as DNA, the CDR3 is TGTGCCAGCGAGGGACCCACATTTGGTACGCAGTATTTT. It encodes CASEGPTFGTQYF.

This chain links TRBV6-5 with TRBJ1-3; D may be TRBD1 (6 bases). The CDR3 loop spans 15 amino acids. V was trimmed by 7 bases and J by 1 base, leaving 14 bases between them. Germline V CDR1 and CDR2: MNHEY, SVGAGI. The CDR3 bases are TGTGCCAGCACCCTCGGTGGGACATCTGGAAACACCATATATTTT. Translating gives CASTLGGTSGNTIYF.

Only a few counts were recorded for this clonotype. The V and J genes are TRBV6-6 and TRBJ2-7; 10 positions agree with TRBD1. CDR1 MNHNY and CDR2 SVGAGI come from the germline V gene (reference sequence). The CDR3 is made up of 13 amino acids. V lost 6 bases to trimming and J lost 2 bases; unmatched junction nucleotides: 1. DNA of the CDR3: TGTGCCAGCAGAGGACAGGGGGCCTACGAGCAGTACGTC. It codes for CASRGQGAYEQYV.

This sequence joins TRBV12-3 or TRBV12-4 and TRBJ1-2; D might be TRBD1 (6 bases). This CDR3 has 14 residues. The ends were cut back, 9 bases at V and 4 bases at J, with 18 bases in the middle. CDR3 nucleotides: TGTGCCAGTTGCGGCCGGGACAACATCTATGGCTACACCTTC. This gives the protein CASCGRDNIYGYTF.

The V and J genes are TRBV18 and TRBJ1-1; D gene unclear. The CDR3 sequence is 14 residues long. Trimming left V 2 bases short and J 7 bases short, with 14 bases between. Looked up from germline, CDR1 is KGHSH and CDR2 is LQKENI. The CDR3 DNA is TGTGCCAGCTCACCATTCGGTGGCGCCTATGAAGCTTTCTTT. Translation gives CASSPFGGAYEAFF.

This clonotype was observed at least ten times. The genes are TRBV12-3 or TRBV12-4 and TRBJ2-3; no definite D call. There are 11 residues in the CDR3. V shed 6 bases and J shed 2 bases, with 3 bases lying between them. DNA for the CDR3: TGTGCCAGCAGAAACACAGATACGCAGTATTTT. Protein: CASRNTDTQYF.

In its sample, this clonotype was seen a few times. The chain recombines TRBV6-4 with TRBJ2-2; 8 bases are shared with TRBD1. The CDR3 consists of 16 residues. Trimming cost V 2 bases and J 5 bases; bases outside gene matches: 7. CDR1 MRHNA and CDR2 SNTAGT come from the germline V gene. The CDR3 DNA follows: TGTGCCAGCAGTGACGGAGGACAGGGTCAAACCGGGGAGCTGTTTTTT. Translation: CASSDGGQGQTGELFF.